The next 10 T cell receptor beta chains were all read from a single sample in a study of blood T cell repertoires in COVID-19. Only in-frame clones appear in the TCRdb table, and some are missing; sequencing was by immunoSEQ multiplex PCR. This sample has roughly 93,000 clones, with 89% found just once. Sequenced sample: peripheral blood. Every receptor here comes from a man aged 45 to 65 with acute or convalescent COVID-19.

V and J are TRBV30 and TRBJ1-1; no clear D gene. The CDR3 is made up of 16 amino acids. The germline gives CDR1 GTSNPN, CDR2 SVGIG (reference sequence). Between the trimmed V and J ends, which lost 0 bases and 5 bases, there was a span of 19 bases. The CDR3 sequence: CAWSVGIWTGDTEAFF. The CDR3 nucleotides read TGTGCCTGGAGTGTGGGGATTTGGACTGGGGATACTGAAGCTTTCTTT.

J is TRBJ2-1 and V is TRBV5-1; TRBD1 is a possible D gene (6 bases). This CDR3 has 15 residues. V was cut by 2 bases and J by 2 bases, with 11 bases left in between. Per the germline V gene, CDR1 is SGHRS and CDR2 is YFSETQ. CDR3 coding DNA: TGCGCCAGCAGCTTAGATGGACAGACCTACAATGAGCAGTTCTTC. It specifies CASSLDGQTYNEQFF.

V and J are TRBV2 and TRBJ2-4, with TRBD2 identical over 7 bases. Trimming took 3 bases from V and 0 from J; bases not matched to a gene: 2. Germline V lookup: CDR1 SNHLY, CDR2 FYNNEI. The CDR3 sequence is 15 residues long. The CDR3 bases are TGTGCCAGCAGTGAGGAGCGGGGAGCCAAAAACATTCAGTACTTC. Encoded protein: CASSEERGAKNIQYF.

In this sample, this clone turned up once. The chain links TRBV14 to TRBJ2-1; 9 bases match TRBD2. Germline CDR1 and CDR2: SGHDN and FVKESK. The CDR3 is made up of 16 amino acids. Trimming removed 4 bases from V and 9 bases from J; junction bases left unmatched: 13. CDR3 sequence (DNA): TGTGCCAGCAGCCTAATAGCGGGGGCCGAATTGGGTGAGCAGTTCTTC. Translating gives CASSLIAGAELGEQFF. Drawing the rest from reference TRBV14 and TRBJ2-1, the complete variable domain is EAGVTQFPSHSVIEKGQTVTLRCDPISGHDNLYWYRRVMGKEIKFLLHFVKESKQDESGMPNNRFLAERTGGTYSTLKVQPAELEDSGVYFCASSLIAGAELGEQFFGPGTRLTVL.

This rearrangement joins TRBV19 to TRBJ1-5; TRBD1 agrees at 10 bases. This CDR3 has 16 amino acids. The germline CDR1 and CDR2 sequences are LNHDA and SQIVND (reference sequence). V lost 6 bases to trimming and J lost 4 bases; unmatched junction nucleotides: 9. Here the CDR3 DNA reads TGTGCCAGTAGAGGACAGGGGGGGTTTGGTAATCAGCCCCAGCATTTT. This gives the protein CASRGQGGFGNQPQHF.

In this sample, this clone turned up once. The J gene is TRBJ2-2, the V gene TRBV6-1; 7 bases match TRBD1. CDR3 length equals 15 residues. Germline trimming cut 2 bases from V and 1 base from J; bases unmatched to any gene: 1. Germline values: CDR1 MNHNS, CDR2 SASEGT. The CDR3 sequence: CASSESGGNTGELFF. The DNA for the CDR3 is TGTGCCAGCAGTGAATCAGGGGGGAACACCGGGGAGCTGTTTTTT.

The V gene is TRBV10-3, the J gene TRBJ2-5, with a weak D call TRBD1 (6 bases). V was pared by 5 bases and J by 3 bases, with 10 bases between. The germline V gene has CDR1 ENHRY and CDR2 SYGVKD. The CDR3 is 13 amino acids. CDR3 DNA sequence: TGTGCCATCAGTCGGGACACCAAAGAGACCCAGTACTTC. Translating gives CAISRDTKETQYF.

This clone came up once. The CDR3 carries no conserved terminal phenylalanine or tryptophan, so it likely arises from a read error. No DNA is shown, since the ends of the CDR3 on it are uncertain; the CDR3 is the one TCRdb lists. The chain has TRBV20-1 and TRBJ1-1; the table's TRBD1 call for D was not verified on the DNA. Both ends counted, the CDR3 spans 10 residues. The V gene's germline CDR1 is DFQATT and CDR2 SNEGSKA (reference sequence). This CDR3 is CSAGQGRAGG.

The rearrangement links TRBV28 to TRBJ2-7, with a possible D match to TRBD1 (5 bases). The CDR3 has 12 residues. V was cut by 8 bases and J by 4 bases, with 12 bases left in between. Germline-derived CDR1 and CDR2 are MDHEN and SYDVKM. CDR3: CASQRTKYEQYF. In DNA form, the CDR3 reads TGTGCCAGCCAGAGGACAAAATACGAGCAGTACTTC.

CDR3 sequence (DNA): TGTGCCAGCAGCTTGGGCAGGGGAGACACCATATATTTT. Amino acids: CASSLGRGDTIYF. The chain links TRBV5-5 to TRBJ1-3; D may be TRBD1 (6 bases). V was pared by 0 bases and J by 8 bases, with 9 bases between. The germline V gene encodes CDR1 SGHKS and CDR2 YYEKEE (reference sequence). CDR3 length equals 13 residues.